These 14 T cell receptor beta chains were all obtained from the same sample, sequenced in a study of control samples from healthy donors and cancer patients. The protocol was immunoSEQ multiplex PCR, while the TCRdb copy is restricted to in-frame clones and leaves out a portion. The sample holds approximately 100,000 clones, 92% seen once. Sequenced input: blood. Source of these receptors: a human donor in good health. The donor label of this sample is uncertain.

The V call is TRBV20-1, the J call TRBJ1-2; 7 bases agree with TRBD1. V lost 3 bases and J lost 5; bases outside the gene matches: 21. This CDR3 comprises 18 residues. The germline gives CDR1 DFQATT, CDR2 SNEGSKA (reference sequence). The CDR3 sequence: CSASHGRPDRWGIYGYTF. CDR3 coding DNA: TGCAGTGCTAGTCATGGTCGGCCGGACAGGTGGGGGATTTATGGCTACACCTTC.

The chain carries TRBV6-5 and TRBJ1-6; D unclear. From germline, CDR1 is MNHEY and CDR2 SVGAGI. The CDR3 totals 13 residues. Trimming removed 2 bases at V and 7 bases at J, with 6 bases between. CDR3 loop: CASSYDGNSPLHF. DNA for the CDR3: TGTGCCAGCAGTTACGACGGGAATTCACCCCTCCACTTT.

The CDR3 is CASEIGMGQPQHF. The CDR3 DNA is TGTGCCAGCGAAATAGGAATGGGTCAGCCCCAGCATTTT. This chain uses TRBV2 with TRBJ1-5, with D hard to call. The CDR3 consists of 13 residues. Germline V gene sequence: CDR1 SNHLY, CDR2 FYNNEI. V lost 8 bases, J lost 6 bases, and 14 bases lay in between.

The rearrangement uses TRBV5-6 and TRBJ2-5, with a weak D call TRBD2 (5 bases). The CDR3 spans 17 residues. Germline-derived CDR1 and CDR2 are SGHDT and YYEEEE. V lost 4 bases and J lost 0, with 19 bases in between. The CDR3 nucleotides read TGTGCCAGCAGCAACTGGGGAAAAGTAGCGAACCAAGAGACCCAGTACTTC. This encodes CASSNWGKVANQETQYF. The complete variable domain, with remaining parts taken from reference TRBV5-6 and TRBJ2-5, reads DAGVTQSPTHLIKTRGQQVTLRCSPKSGHDTVSWYQQALGQGPQFIFQYYEEEERQRGNFPDRFSGHQFPNYSSELNVNALLLGDSALYLCASSNWGKVANQETQYFGPGTRLLVL.

Here the CDR3 reads CASSDLNRAGNTIYF. CDR3 bases: TGTGCCAGCAGCGATCTTAACAGGGCTGGAAACACCATATATTTT. The chain is built from TRBV9 and TRBJ1-3; maybe TRBD1 (6 bases). CDR1 is SGDLS, CDR2 YYNGEE, per germline. V lost 3 bases and J lost 2, with 12 bases in between. The length of the CDR3 is 15 residues.

CDR3 sequence: CASSDIWGAHGYTF. In DNA, the CDR3 is TGTGCCAGCAGTGACATTTGGGGTGCCCATGGCTACACCTTC. J is TRBJ1-2 and V is TRBV2, with no clear D. In germline, CDR1 is SNHLY, CDR2 FYNNEI. This CDR3 region has 14 residues. Trimming removed 3 bases at V and 6 bases at J, with 14 bases between.

The CDR3 sequence is CASIAGAGYGYTF. In DNA form, the CDR3 reads TGTGCCAGCATTGCAGGGGCGGGCTATGGCTACACCTTC. This sequence joins TRBV28 and TRBJ1-2; the D gene is possibly TRBD1 (6 bases). Between the trimmed V and J ends, which lost 7 bases and 4 bases, there was a span of 13 bases. The CDR3 sequence is 13 residues long. In germline, CDR1 is MDHEN, CDR2 SYDVKM.

The chain uses TRBV3-1 (or the pseudogene TRBV3-2) and TRBJ1-1; D unresolved. Trimming removed 4 bases from V and 7 bases from J, with 13 bases in between. The CDR3 sequence is 13 residues long. CDR1 LGHDT and CDR2 YNNKEL come from the germline V gene (reference sequence). Here the CDR3 DNA reads TGTGCCAGCAGCCCATACCCGGGAGGTGAAGCTTTCTTT. Its translation: CASSPYPGGEAFF.

The rearrangement joins TRBV10-1 to TRBJ1-1; D call uncertain. This CDR3 is built from 16 residues. Germline loops: CDR1 WNHNN, CDR2 SYGVQD (reference sequence). V lost 5 bases and J 0 bases, leaving 16 bases between the germline ends. The CDR3 sequence is CASSLLGEGVNTEAFF. DNA of the CDR3: TGCGCCAGCAGTTTGCTAGGAGAGGGTGTGAACACTGAAGCTTTCTTT.

The V and J genes are TRBV30 and TRBJ1-4, with D perhaps matching TRBD1 (6 bases). This CDR3 is 13 amino acids long. Trimming pared 1 base from V and 3 bases from J, leaving 6 bases between. In germline, CDR1 is GTSNPN, CDR2 SVGIG (reference sequence). For the CDR3, the DNA is TGTGCCTGGAGTGGGGGGCCTAATGAAAAACTGTTTTTT. It encodes CAWSGGPNEKLFF.

This clone has just a few counts. J is TRBJ2-7 and V is TRBV28; 7 positions match TRBD1. Germline V CDR1 and CDR2: MDHEN, SYDVKM. The CDR3 contains 16 residues. After removal of 6 bases from V and 6 bases from J, the junction contained 17 bases not matched to a gene. CDR3 DNA: TGTGCCAGCAGCCCAATAACAGGGGCCCTTTCGACCGAGCAGTACTTC. As protein: CASSPITGALSTEQYF.

This sequence joins TRBV28 and TRBJ1-5; 8 bases fit TRBD1. The CDR3 covers 15 residues. CDR1 is MDHEN and CDR2 is SYDVKM in the germline V gene. The V gene end was trimmed by 6 bases and the J gene end by 6 bases; junction bases not matched to a gene: 10. CDR3 nucleotide sequence: TGTGCCAGCAGGACAGGGGACGTTGGTGGTCAGCCCCAGCATTTT. Residues: CASRTGDVGGQPQHF. The whole variable domain, remainder taken from reference TRBV28 and TRBJ1-5, is DVKVTQSSRYLVKRTGEKVFLECVQDMDHENMFWYRQDPGLGLRLIYFSYDVKMKEKGDIPEGYSVSREKKERFSLILESASTNQTSMYLCASRTGDVGGQPQHFGDGTRLSIL.

The chain links TRBV5-1 to TRBJ1-6; D not certain. CDR3 size: 15 residues. Germline values: CDR1 SGHRS, CDR2 YFSETQ. Trimming pared 4 bases from V and 7 bases from J, leaving 15 bases between. CDR3 region: CASSRAGTENSPLHF. DNA for the CDR3: TGCGCCAGCAGCAGAGCCGGAACAGAAAATTCACCCCTCCACTTT.

J is TRBJ1-5 and V is TRBV27, with no clear D. This CDR3 has 12 residues. V lost 2 bases and J 9 bases, leaving 8 bases between the germline ends. Per germline, CDR1 MNHEY and CDR2 SMNVEV (reference sequence). In DNA, the CDR3 is TGTGCCAGCAGTTTAAGAGGTCGGCCCCAGCATTTT. It codes for CASSLRGRPQHF.